A selection of T cell receptor beta chains follows, all from one sample in a study of tumor and adjacent non-tumor tissue in lung cancer. Using its own MiXCR run on the multiplex PCR reads, TCRdb lists one record per CDR3 protein. This sample has 76,000 or so distinct CDR3 sequences; around two thirds occur once, and the top ten carry around an eighth. The sample taken for sequencing was lung tumor tissue. These receptors were collected from an older woman with non-small cell lung cancer. Both conserved end residues are part of each CDR3. The D gene is left open where the match is weak. Expanded clones are given a class, and other clones once, few, many or no size at all.

. | TRBJ2-3 | TRBV7-9 | many | TGTGCCAGCAGCTCTCCCTCCGTGGGGGCCACAGATACGCAGTATTTT | CASSSPSVGATDTQYF
. | TRBJ2-3 | TRBV4-2 | once | TGTGCCAGCAGCCAAGATCGTGCCGCAGATATGCAGTATTTT | CASSQDRAADMQYF
. | TRBJ2-5 | TRBV4-1 | . | TGCGCCAGCAGCCGCGGACGGGAAGAGATCCAGTACTTC | CASSRGREEIQYF
TRBD2 | TRBJ2-7 | TRBV6-2/TRBV6-3 | many | TGTGCCAGCAGTTACGCCGGACTAGCGGGACGTTCCTACGAGCAGTACTTC | CASSYAGLAGRSYEQYF
TRBD2 | TRBJ2-2 | TRBV10-1 | . | TGCGCCAGTAGTGAGGCTCTGGCTAGCGGAGCCGGGGAGCTGTTTTTT | CASSEALASGAGELFF
TRBD1 | TRBJ2-7 | TRBV11-3 | . | TGTGCCAACAGTTTGGGACAGGGGGCCTCCTCCTACGAGCAGTACTTC | CANSLGQGASSYEQYF
TRBD1 | TRBJ2-1 | TRBV20-1 | . | TGCAGTGCAAGCAGGGGGCGTTTCAATGAGCAGCTCTTC | CSASRGRFNEQLF
. | TRBJ2-5 | TRBV7-8 | many | TGTGCCAGCAGCGCAAATCAGGCGACCCAGTACTTC | CASSANQATQYF
. | TRBJ1-3 | TRBV10-3 | medium-sized | TGTGCCATCAGTGAGTCCCAGGGAAAAGGGTCTGGAAACACCATATATTTT | CAISESQGKGSGNTIYF
. | TRBJ2-5 | TRBV7-3 | . | TGTGCCAGCAGCCTTTCAAAGGACCAAGAGACCCAGTACTTC | CASSLSKDQETQYF
TRBD1 | TRBJ2-5 | TRBV10-3 | . | TGTGCCATCAGTCGACAGGGTGGGAACCAAGAGATCCAGCACTTC | CAISRQGGNQEIQHF
. | TRBJ1-1 | TRBV6-5 | many | TGTGCCAGCAGCCGGGGGACTCCCGAGCGGGAAGCTTTCTTT | CASSRGTPEREAFF
. | TRBJ1-6 | TRBV24-1 | . | TGTGCCACCAGTGATGGGAATTCACCCCTCTACTTT | CATSDGNSPLYF
. | TRBJ2-7 | TRBV28 | . | TGTGCCAGCAGTTTACTGGGGGCGAGTTACGAGCAGTACTTC | CASSLLGASYEQYF
. | TRBJ2-3 | TRBV7-3 | many | TGTGCCAGCAGCTTACGACGGACAGATACGCAGTATTTT | CASSLRRTDTQYF
TRBD1 | TRBJ2-7 | TRBV28 | many | TGTGCCAGCAGTTCGGGACAGCACTACGAGCAGTACTTC | CASSSGQHYEQYF
. | TRBJ2-5 | TRBV20-1 | . | TGCAGTGCTAGTGGAGCTCCAGCGACCCACGGGGAGACCCAGTACTTC | CSASGAPATHGETQYF
TRBD2 | TRBJ2-1 | TRBV28 | . | TGTATCAGCAGTTTAACTAGCGGGAGGGCCTTGGGAGTATATGAGCAGTTCTTC | CISSLTSGRALGVYEQFF
TRBD2 | TRBJ2-1 | TRBV4-2 | . | TGTGTCAGCAGGCCGACTAGCGGGAGGGTGATTCCCTACGATGAGCAGTTCTTC | CVSRPTSGRVIPYDEQFF
. | TRBJ2-7 | TRBV29-1 | . | TGCAGCGTTGGACTAGTGCGCTCCTGCGAGCAGTACTTC | CSVGLVRSCEQYF
. | TRBJ2-7 | TRBV29-1 | . | TGCAGCGTGGGGGGAGGACTTGACCAGTACTTC | CSVGGGLDQYF
TRBD2 | TRBJ2-5 | TRBV30 | . | TGTGCCTGGAGTGTAACTAGCGCGGGGACCCAATACTTC | CAWSVTSAGTQYF
. | TRBJ2-6 | TRBV10-3 | . | TGTGCCATCAGGCCCGGGACAAGGGCTGGGGCCAACGTCCTGACTTTC | CAIRPGTRAGANVLTF
. | TRBJ1-1 | TRBV4-1 | . | TGCGCCAGCCACCGGACAGAGAACACTGAAGCTTTCTTT | CASHRTENTEAFF
TRBD1 | TRBJ1-1 | TRBV10-3 | few | TGTGCCATCAGAGAACCGACAGGGAGGGCTGAAGCTTTCTTT | CAIREPTGRAEAFF
TRBD1 | TRBJ2-7 | TRBV5-4 | . | TGTGCTAGCAGCAACGGACAGGACTACGAGCAGTACTTC | CASSNGQDYEQYF
TRBD2 | TRBJ2-5 | TRBV6-5 | medium-sized | TGTGCCAGCAGTTACTCGGGACTAGGCGTAGAGACCCAGTACTTC | CASSYSGLGVETQYF
. | TRBJ2-1 | TRBV20-1 | . | TGCAGTGCTAGAGATGGGTCGGGAGTTTACTACGAGCAGTTCTTC | CSARDGSGVYYEQFF
. | TRBJ2-1 | TRBV28 | few | TGTGCCAGCCGCGGGGAGTTTTTTTACAATGAGCAGTTCTTC | CASRGEFFYNEQFF
. | TRBJ1-1 | TRBV2 | many | TGTGCCAGCACTGTTGCAGGGGAGCGGGCTGAAGCTTTCTTT | CASTVAGERAEAFF
. | TRBJ1-1 | TRBV6-2/TRBV6-3 | . | TGTGGCAGCAGTCCCACGGGGGGCACTGAAGCTTTCTTT | CGSSPTGGTEAFF
. | TRBJ2-7 | TRBV29-1 | . | TGCAGCGTTGTGACTTACGGTCTAGTGGAAAGGGGGGAGCAGTACTTC | CSVVTYGLVERGEQYF
. | TRBJ2-7 | TRBV19 | once | TGTGCCAGTAGTATCAGAGAGGGAGTCTTCGGTGAGCAGTACTTC | CASSIREGVFGEQYF
. | TRBJ2-7 | TRBV6-1 | few | TGTGCCATAATCCCGGGGCGCTCCTACGAGCAGTACTTC | CAIIPGRSYEQYF
. | TRBJ2-3 | TRBV29-1 | . | TGCAGCGCTTGGAGGGACTCTCACTATTTT | CSAWRDSHYF
. | TRBJ1-3 | TRBV4-1 | many | TGCGCCAGCAGCCCAGGACCGTCGAGGGGAAACACCATATATTTT | CASSPGPSRGNTIYF
. | TRBJ2-3 | TRBV5-4 | . | TGTGCCAGCAGCTTACGGGCCCTTAACACAGATATGCGGTATTTT | CASSLRALNTDMRYF
TRBD1 | TRBJ2-3 | TRBV6-5 | . | TGTGCCAGCAGTTACAACAGGGGGCAAGATACGCAGTATTTT | CASSYNRGQDTQYF
. | TRBJ2-6 | TRBV5-1 | many | TGCGCCAGCACAGGGGAGATCTCTGGGGCCAACGTCCTGACTTTC | CASTGEISGANVLTF
. | TRBJ2-2 | TRBV10-1 | . | TGCGCCAGCAGTCTACTAGTGGGAGAGGACACCTGGGAGCTGTTTTTT | CASSLLVGEDTWELFF
. | TRBJ2-3 | TRBV12-3/TRBV12-4 | once | TGTGCCAGTAGTCTGATATTCGATACGCAGTATTTT | CASSLIFDTQYF
. | TRBJ2-7 | TRBV6-5 | . | TGTGCCAGCTGGCCGGGGGAAGTGTCGTACGAGCAGTACTTC | CASWPGEVSYEQYF
. | TRBJ2-5 | TRBV5-5 | . | TGTACCAGCAGCCTCGGACTTGAAGAGACCCAGTACTTC | CTSSLGLEETQYF
. | TRBJ1-5 | TRBV19 | few | TGTGCCAGTAGTAGGAATAGCAATCAGCCCCAGCATTTT | CASSRNSNQPQHF
. | TRBJ2-7 | TRBV11-2 | . | TGTGCCAGCAGCATGGGGGGCAACGAGCAGTACTTC | CASSMGGNEQYF
TRBD1 | TRBJ2-7 | TRBV14 | many | TGTGCCAGCAGCCAGTGGGACAGGGCCTACGAGCAGTACTTC | CASSQWDRAYEQYF
. | TRBJ1-5 | TRBV9 | once | TGTGCCAGCAGCGTAGATTGGTCGATCGGTCAGCCCCAGCATTTT | CASSVDWSIGQPQHF
TRBD1 | TRBJ1-5 | TRBV6-1 | . | TGTTCCAGCAGTGGAGGACAGGGGGCAGGCCTCGGGGATCAGCCCCAGCATTTT | CSSSGGQGAGLGDQPQHF
. | TRBJ2-1 | TRBV6-2/TRBV6-3 | . | TGTGCCAGCAGTTACGGAGTGGGAGGACTATACAATAAGCAGTTCTTC | CASSYGVGGLYNKQFF
TRBD2 | TRBJ2-7 | TRBV29-1 | . | TGCAGTGTCGGGAGGGGGATGTACTACGAGCAGTACTTC | CSVGRGMYYEQYF
TRBD2 | TRBJ2-1 | TRBV6-6 | . | TGTGCCAGCAGCCCTCGCGGGACTAGCGTGAGCTGGGACCAGTTCTTC | CASSPRGTSVSWDQFF
. | TRBJ2-2 | TRBV11-2 | . | TGTGCCATCAGCATACAGGGACGTGGGAGCGGAACCGGGGAACTGTTTTTT | CAISIQGRGSGTGELFF
TRBD2 | TRBJ2-2 | TRBV11-3 | medium-sized | TGTGCCAGCAGTGTAGCGGGAGGGCCAGGCACCGGGGAGCTGTTTTTT | CASSVAGGPGTGELFF
TRBD1 | TRBJ1-1 | TRBV6-5 | once | TGTGCCAACAGTTCTTCAGGGGGCGGGCACAATGAAGCTTTCTTT | CANSSSGGGHNEAFF
. | TRBJ2-7 | TRBV28 | few | TGCACCAGCAGTTTGGACAGTACCTACGAGCAGTACTTC | CTSSLDSTYEQYF
. | TRBJ2-5 | TRBV29-1 | . | TGCAGTGTTGAAATTGGAGGGGGCAGAGAGACCCAGTACTTC | CSVEIGGGRETQYF